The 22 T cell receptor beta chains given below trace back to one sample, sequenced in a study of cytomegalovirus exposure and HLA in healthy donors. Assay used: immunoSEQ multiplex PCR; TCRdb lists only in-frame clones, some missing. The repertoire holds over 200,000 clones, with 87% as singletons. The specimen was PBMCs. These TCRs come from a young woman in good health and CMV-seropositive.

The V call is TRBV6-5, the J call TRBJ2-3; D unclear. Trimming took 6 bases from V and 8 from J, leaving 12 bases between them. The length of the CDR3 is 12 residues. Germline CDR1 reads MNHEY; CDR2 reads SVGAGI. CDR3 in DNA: TGTGCCAGCAGCCCGGTCCTCGGTACGCAGTATTTT. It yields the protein CASSPVLGTQYF.

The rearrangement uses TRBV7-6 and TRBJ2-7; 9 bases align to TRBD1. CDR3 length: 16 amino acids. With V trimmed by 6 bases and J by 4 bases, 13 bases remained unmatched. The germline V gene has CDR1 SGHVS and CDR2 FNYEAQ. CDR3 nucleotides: TGTGCCAGCAGTTTTTATGCCGGGACAGGGAGGTACGAGCAGTACTTC. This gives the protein CASSFYAGTGRYEQYF.

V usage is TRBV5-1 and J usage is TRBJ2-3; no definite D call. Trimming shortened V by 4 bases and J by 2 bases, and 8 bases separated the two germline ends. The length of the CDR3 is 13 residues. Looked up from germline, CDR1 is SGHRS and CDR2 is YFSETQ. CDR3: CASSRADTDTQYF. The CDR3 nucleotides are TGCGCCAGCAGCCGAGCCGACACAGATACGCAGTATTTT.

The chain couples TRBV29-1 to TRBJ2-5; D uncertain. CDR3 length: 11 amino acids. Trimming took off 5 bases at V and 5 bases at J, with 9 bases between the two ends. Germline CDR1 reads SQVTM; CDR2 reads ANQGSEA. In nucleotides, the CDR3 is TGCAGCGTTAGCAGGTTGGAGACCCAGTACTTC. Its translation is CSVSRLETQYF.

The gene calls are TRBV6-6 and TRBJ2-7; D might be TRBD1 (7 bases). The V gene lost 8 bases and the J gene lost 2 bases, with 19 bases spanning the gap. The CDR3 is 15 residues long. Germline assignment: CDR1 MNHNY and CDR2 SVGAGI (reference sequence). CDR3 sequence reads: CASGGGQAETYEQYF. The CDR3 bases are TGTGCCAGCGGGGGAGGACAGGCAGAAACCTACGAGCAGTACTTC.

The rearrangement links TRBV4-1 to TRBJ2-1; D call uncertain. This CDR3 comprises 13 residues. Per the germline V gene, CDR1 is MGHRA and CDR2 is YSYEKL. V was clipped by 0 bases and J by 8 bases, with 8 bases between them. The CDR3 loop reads CASSQETADEQFF. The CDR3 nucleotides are TGCGCCAGCAGCCAAGAAACAGCAGATGAGCAGTTCTTC.

The DNA for the CDR3 is TGTGCCAGCAGTGAATGGACAGGATCCGAAAAACTGTTTTTT. Translating gives CASSEWTGSEKLFF. The chain is built from TRBV6-1 and TRBJ1-4, with TRBD1 matching 7 bases. The CDR3 sequence is 14 residues long. The germline V gene encodes CDR1 MNHNS and CDR2 SASEGT. Trimming at V came to 2 bases and at J to 8 bases, leaving 5 bases not matched to a gene.

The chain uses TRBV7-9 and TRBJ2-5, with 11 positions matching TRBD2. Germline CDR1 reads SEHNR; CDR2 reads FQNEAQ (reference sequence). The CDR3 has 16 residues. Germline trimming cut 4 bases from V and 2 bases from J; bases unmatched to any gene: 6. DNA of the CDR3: TGTGCCAGCAGCTCCACTAGCGGGAGAAAACAAGAGACCCAGTACTTC. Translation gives CASSSTSGRKQETQYF.

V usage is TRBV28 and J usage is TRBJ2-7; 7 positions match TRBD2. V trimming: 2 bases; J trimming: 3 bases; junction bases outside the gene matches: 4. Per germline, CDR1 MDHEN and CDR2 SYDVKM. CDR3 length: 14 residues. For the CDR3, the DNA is TGTGCCAGCAGTTTAGCAGCGGGGATCTACGAGCAGTACTTC. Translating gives CASSLAAGIYEQYF. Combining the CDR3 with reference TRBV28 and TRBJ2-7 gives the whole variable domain DVKVTQSSRYLVKRTGEKVFLECVQDMDHENMFWYRQDPGLGLRLIYFSYDVKMKEKGDIPEGYSVSREKKERFSLILESASTNQTSMYLCASSLAAGIYEQYFGPGTRLTVT.

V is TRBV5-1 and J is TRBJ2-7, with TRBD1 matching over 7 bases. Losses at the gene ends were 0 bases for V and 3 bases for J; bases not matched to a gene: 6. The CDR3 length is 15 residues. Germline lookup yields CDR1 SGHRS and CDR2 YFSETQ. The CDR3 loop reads CASSLGGTADYEQYF. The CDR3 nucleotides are TGCGCCAGCAGCTTGGGAGGGACAGCTGACTACGAGCAGTACTTC.

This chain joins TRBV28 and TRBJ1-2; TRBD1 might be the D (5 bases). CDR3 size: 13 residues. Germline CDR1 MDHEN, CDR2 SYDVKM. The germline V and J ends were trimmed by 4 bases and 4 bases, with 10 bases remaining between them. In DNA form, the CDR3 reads TGTGCCAGCAGTTCCGACAGCCTCTATGGCTACACCTTC. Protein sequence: CASSSDSLYGYTF.

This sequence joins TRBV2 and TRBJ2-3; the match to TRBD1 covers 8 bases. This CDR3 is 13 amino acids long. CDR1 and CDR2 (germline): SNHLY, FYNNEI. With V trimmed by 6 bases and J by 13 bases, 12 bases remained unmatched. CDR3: CASRSTGGSSKYF. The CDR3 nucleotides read TGTGCCAGCAGATCTACAGGGGGATCCTCCAAGTATTTT.

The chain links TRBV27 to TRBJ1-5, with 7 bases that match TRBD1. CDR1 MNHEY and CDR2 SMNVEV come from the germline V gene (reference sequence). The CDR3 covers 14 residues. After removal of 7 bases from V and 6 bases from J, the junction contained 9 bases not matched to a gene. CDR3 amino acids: CASKNRGRGQPQHF. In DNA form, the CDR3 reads TGTGCCAGCAAAAACAGGGGTAGAGGTCAGCCCCAGCATTTT.

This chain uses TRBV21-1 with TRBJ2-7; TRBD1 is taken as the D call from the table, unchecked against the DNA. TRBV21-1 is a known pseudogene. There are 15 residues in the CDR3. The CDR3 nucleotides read TGTGCCAGCAGTCCAACCGGGACAGTGAACTACGAGCAGTACTTC. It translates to CASSPTGTVNYEQYF.

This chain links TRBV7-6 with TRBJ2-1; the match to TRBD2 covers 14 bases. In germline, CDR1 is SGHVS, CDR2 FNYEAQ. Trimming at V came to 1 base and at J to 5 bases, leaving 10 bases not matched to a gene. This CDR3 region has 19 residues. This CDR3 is CASSLGLGLAGALNNEQFF. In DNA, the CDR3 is TGTGCCAGCAGCTTAGGTCTGGGACTAGCGGGAGCGCTCAACAATGAGCAGTTCTTC.

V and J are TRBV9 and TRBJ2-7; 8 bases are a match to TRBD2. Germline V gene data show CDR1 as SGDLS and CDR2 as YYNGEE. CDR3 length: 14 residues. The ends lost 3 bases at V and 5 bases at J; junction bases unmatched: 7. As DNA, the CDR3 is TGTGCCAGCAGCGCGGGACTAGGGTTCAACGAGCAGTACTTC. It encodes CASSAGLGFNEQYF.

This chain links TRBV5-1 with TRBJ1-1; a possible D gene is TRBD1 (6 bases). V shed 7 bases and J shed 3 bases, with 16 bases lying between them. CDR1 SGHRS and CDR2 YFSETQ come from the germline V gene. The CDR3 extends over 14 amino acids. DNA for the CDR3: TGCGCCAGCGGCGTGGGGGGCATGGACACTGAAGCTTTCTTT. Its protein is CASGVGGMDTEAFF.

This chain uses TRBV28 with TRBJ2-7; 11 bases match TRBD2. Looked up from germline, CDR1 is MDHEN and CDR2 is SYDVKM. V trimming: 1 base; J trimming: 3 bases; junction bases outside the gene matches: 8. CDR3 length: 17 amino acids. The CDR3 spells CASSLSRGSGGDYEQYF. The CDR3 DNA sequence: TGTGCCAGCAGTTTATCGCGAGGTAGCGGGGGGGACTACGAGCAGTACTTC.

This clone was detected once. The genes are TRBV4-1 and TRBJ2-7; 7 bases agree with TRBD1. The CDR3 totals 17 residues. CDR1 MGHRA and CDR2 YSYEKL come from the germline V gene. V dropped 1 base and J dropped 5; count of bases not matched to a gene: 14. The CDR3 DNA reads TGCGCCAGCAGCCAAGGACGACAGGGACCCTTGAGGAACGAGCAGTACTTC. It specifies CASSQGRQGPLRNEQYF.

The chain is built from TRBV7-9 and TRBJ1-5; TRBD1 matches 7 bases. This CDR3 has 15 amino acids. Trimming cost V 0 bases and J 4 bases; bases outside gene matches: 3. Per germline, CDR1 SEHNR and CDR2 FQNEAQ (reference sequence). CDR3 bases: TGTGCCAGCAGCTTAGCCGGGACAGCAAATCAGCCCCAGCATTTT. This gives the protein CASSLAGTANQPQHF.

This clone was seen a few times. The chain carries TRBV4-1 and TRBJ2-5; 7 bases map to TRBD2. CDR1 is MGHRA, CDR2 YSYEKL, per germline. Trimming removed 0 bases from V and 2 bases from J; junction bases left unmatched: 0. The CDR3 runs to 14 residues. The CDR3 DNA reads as TGCGCCAGCAGCCAAGAGGGGGGGCAAGAGACCCAGTACTTC. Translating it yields CASSQEGGQETQYF.

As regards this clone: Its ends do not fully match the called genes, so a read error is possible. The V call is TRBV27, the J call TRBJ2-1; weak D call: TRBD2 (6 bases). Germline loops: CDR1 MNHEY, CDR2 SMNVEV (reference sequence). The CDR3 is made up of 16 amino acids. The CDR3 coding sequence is TGTGCCAGCACTTTAGTAGGGACTCCAGCCTACAATGAGCAGTTCTTC. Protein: CASTLVGTPAYNEQFF.